This T cell receptor beta chain was recorded in a study of CD8+CD57+ T cells in acquired aplastic anemia. Study-level information: The sorted CD4+ and CD8+ cells yielded an average about 3.5 ug of DNA. Study results and caveats: Sharing between patients and controls was observed for roughly 30 CD8+ CDR3 sequences. In CD8+ cells, Simpson's diversity showed no significant difference between patients and controls.

Genomic DNA provided the template from which TCR beta VDJ and CDR3 profiles were obtained. TCRdb analysed the reads with MiXCR anew, one entry per CDR3 protein. The sample consists of approximately 200,000 distinct CDR3 sequences, over 60% of them appearing once. The ends lost 4 bases at V and 7 bases at J; junction bases unmatched: 11. The germline CDR1 and CDR2 sequences are KGHDR and SFDVKD. The CDR3 is 16 residues long. Comment on this clonotype: Its antigen remains unidentified.

The chain recombines TRBV24-1 with TRBJ2-1; 8 nucleotides line up with TRBD1. Input material: sorted CD4+, CD8+, or CD8+CD57+ T cells (not recorded which) from PBMCs. The sequence was collected from a human donor in good health. CDR3: CATSDSDRDPRNEQFF. The CDR3, as DNA: TGTGCCACCAGTGACTCGGACAGGGATCCCAGGAATGAGCAGTTCTTC.